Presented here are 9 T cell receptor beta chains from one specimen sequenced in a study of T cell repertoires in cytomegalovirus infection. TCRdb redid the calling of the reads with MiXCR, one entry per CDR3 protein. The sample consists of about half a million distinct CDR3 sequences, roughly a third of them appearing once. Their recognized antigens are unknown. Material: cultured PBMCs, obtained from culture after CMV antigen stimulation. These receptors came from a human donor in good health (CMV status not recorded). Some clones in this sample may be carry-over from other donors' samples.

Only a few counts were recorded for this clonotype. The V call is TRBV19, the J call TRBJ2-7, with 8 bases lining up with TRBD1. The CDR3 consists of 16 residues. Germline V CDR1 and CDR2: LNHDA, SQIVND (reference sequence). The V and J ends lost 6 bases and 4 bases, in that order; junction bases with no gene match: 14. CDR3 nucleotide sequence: TGTGCCAGTAGCCGATTTTCGGACAGGGCCCCTTACGAGCAGTACTTC. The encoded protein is CASSRFSDRAPYEQYF.

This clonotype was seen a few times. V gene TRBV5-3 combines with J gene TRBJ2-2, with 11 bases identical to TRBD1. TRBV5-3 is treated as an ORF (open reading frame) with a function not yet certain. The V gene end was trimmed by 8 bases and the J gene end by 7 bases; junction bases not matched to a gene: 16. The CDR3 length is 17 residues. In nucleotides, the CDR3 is TGTGCCAGCAGAAACTACCGGGACAGGGGGATTCACGGGGAGCTGTTTTTT. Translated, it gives CASRNYRDRGIHGELFF.

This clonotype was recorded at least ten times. CDR3 protein: CASSPEGSRNTEAFF. DNA for the CDR3: TGTGCCAGCAGCCCGGAGGGGTCACGTAACACTGAAGCTTTCTTT. V usage is TRBV7-2 and J usage is TRBJ1-1; possibly TRBD1 for D (5 bases). The CDR3 covers 15 residues. With 5 bases removed from V and 2 bases from J, the gap between germline ends came to 15 bases. Germline CDR1 and CDR2: SGHTA and FQGNSA.

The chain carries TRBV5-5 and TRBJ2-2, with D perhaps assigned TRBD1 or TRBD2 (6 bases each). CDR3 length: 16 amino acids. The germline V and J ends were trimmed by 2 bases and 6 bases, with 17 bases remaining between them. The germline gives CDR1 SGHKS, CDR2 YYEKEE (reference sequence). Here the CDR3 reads CASSFKWGAQSGELFF. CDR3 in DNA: TGTGCCAGCAGCTTTAAGTGGGGGGCGCAATCCGGGGAGCTGTTTTTT.

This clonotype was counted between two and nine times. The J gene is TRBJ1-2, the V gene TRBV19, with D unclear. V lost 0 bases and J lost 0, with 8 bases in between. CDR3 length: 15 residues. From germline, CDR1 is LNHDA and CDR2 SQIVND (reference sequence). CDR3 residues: CASSIDPPANYGYTF. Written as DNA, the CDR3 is TGTGCCAGTAGTATAGATCCACCAGCTAACTATGGCTACACCTTC.

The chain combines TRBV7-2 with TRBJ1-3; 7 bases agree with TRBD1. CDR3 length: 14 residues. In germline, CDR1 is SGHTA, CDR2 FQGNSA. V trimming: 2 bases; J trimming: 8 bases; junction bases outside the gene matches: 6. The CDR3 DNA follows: TGTGCCAGCAGCTTAACGGGACAGTTTGACACCATATATTTT. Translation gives CASSLTGQFDTIYF.

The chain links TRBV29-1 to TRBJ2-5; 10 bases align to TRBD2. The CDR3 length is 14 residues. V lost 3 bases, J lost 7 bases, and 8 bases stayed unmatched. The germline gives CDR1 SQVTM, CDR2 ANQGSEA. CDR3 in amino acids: CSVEGSGGGRTQYF. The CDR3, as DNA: TGCAGCGTTGAGGGGAGCGGGGGGGGTCGGACCCAGTACTTC.

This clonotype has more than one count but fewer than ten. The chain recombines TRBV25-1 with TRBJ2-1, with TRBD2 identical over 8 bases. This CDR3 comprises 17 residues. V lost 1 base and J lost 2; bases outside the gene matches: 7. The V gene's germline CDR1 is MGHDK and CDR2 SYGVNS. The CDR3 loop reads CASSELIAGNAYNEQFF. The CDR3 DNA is TGTGCCAGCAGTGAATTAATAGCGGGAAACGCCTACAATGAGCAGTTCTTC.

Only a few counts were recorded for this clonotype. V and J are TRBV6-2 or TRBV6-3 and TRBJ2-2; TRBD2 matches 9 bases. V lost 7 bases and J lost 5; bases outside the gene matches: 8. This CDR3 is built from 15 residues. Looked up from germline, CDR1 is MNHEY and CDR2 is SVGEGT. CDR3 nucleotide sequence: TGTGCCAGCATATTAGCGGGAGTCTATACCGGGGAGCTGTTTTTT. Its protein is CASILAGVYTGELFF.